Following are 27 T cell receptor beta chains from one sample sequenced in a study of T-cell reconstitution after alpha-beta-depleted transplantation in children. Researchers prepared the TCRbeta library using unique molecular identifiers, the study reports. TCRdb analysed the PCR reads with MiXCR anew, one entry per CDR3 protein. Of 250,000 to 400,000 distinct CDR3 sequences in the sample, more than 20% are singletons; the top ten hold roughly 11%. Sequenced material: PBMCs, mostly from graft donor cells, taken 180 days after TCRalphabeta/CD19-depleted stem cell transplant. The source is a male patient aged 10-17 years who had a stem cell transplant for acute lymphoblastic leukemia, so the T cells may come from the graft donor.

J is TRBJ1-2 and V is TRBV7-9, with 9 positions matching TRBD1. Losses at the gene ends were 5 bases for V and 10 bases for J; bases not matched to a gene: 8. CDR1 SEHNR and CDR2 FQNEAQ come from the germline V gene (reference sequence). The CDR3 sequence is 13 residues long. The CDR3, as DNA: TGTGCCAGCAGCCGCCGGGACAGGGTGTCCTACACCTTC. Its translation is CASSRRDRVSYTF. The complete variable domain, with remaining parts taken from reference TRBV7-9 and TRBJ1-2, reads DTGVSQNPRHKITKRGQNVTFRCDPISEHNRLYWYRQTLGQGPEFLTYFQNEAQLEKSRLLSDRFSAERPKGSFSTLEIQRTEQGDSAMYLCASSRRDRVSYTFGSGTRLTVV.

This clonotype has a handful of counts. The conserved phenylalanine or tryptophan normally closing the CDR3 is absent here, so this likely arose from a read error. Because the CDR3's place on the DNA is in doubt, the DNA is left out and the CDR3 is given as listed by TCRdb. The V gene is TRBV27, the J gene TRBJ2-3; the table's D call, TRBD2, was not checked against the DNA. CDR1 MNHEY and CDR2 SMNVEV come from the germline V gene (reference sequence). Ends included, the CDR3 has 14 residues. CDR3 region: CASSLSPGSGDLCS.

This clonotype appeared once. The rearrangement links TRBV6-5 to TRBJ2-1; D remains unclear. Germline assignment: CDR1 MNHEY and CDR2 SVGAGI. This CDR3 contains 17 residues. V lost 0 bases and J 0 bases, leaving 12 bases between the germline ends. The CDR3 coding sequence is TGTGCCAGCAGTTACTCGTCGGCGTATAGCTCCTACAATGAGCAGTTCTTC. Translating it yields CASSYSSAYSSYNEQFF.

This clonotype was seen a handful of times. The chain joins TRBV7-8 to TRBJ2-1, with 7 bases matching TRBD1. V shed 5 bases and J 9 bases; nucleotides not matched to a gene: 13. The CDR3 runs to 15 residues. CDR1 is SGHVS and CDR2 is FQNEAQ in the germline V gene. The CDR3 region is CASSPPKIGGGEQFF. In DNA, the CDR3 is TGTGCCAGCAGCCCCCCCAAGATAGGGGGCGGTGAGCAGTTCTTC.

J is TRBJ2-1 and V is TRBV12-3 or TRBV12-4; D remains unclear. The V end lost 6 bases, the J end lost 3 bases, and 3 bases lay between the germline ends. There are 11 residues in the CDR3. Here the CDR3 DNA reads TGTGCCAGCAGATACTACAATGAGCAGTTCTTC. Its translation is CASRYYNEQFF.

J is TRBJ2-7 and V is TRBV7-3; D possibly matches TRBD1 or TRBD2 (5 bases each). With 3 bases removed from V and 0 bases from J, the gap between germline ends came to 12 bases. Looked up from germline, CDR1 is SGHTA and CDR2 is FQGTGA. This CDR3 has 15 amino acids. The DNA for the CDR3 is TGTGCCAGCAGCTTCAGTACGGGGCCCTCCTACGAGCAGTACTTC. This codes for CASSFSTGPSYEQYF.

This clonotype was recorded a few times. This sequence joins TRBV5-1 and TRBJ1-6; no firm D call. Trimming stripped 2 bases from V and 7 bases from J, with 13 bases between. This CDR3 is built from 15 residues. In germline, CDR1 is SGHRS, CDR2 YFSETQ. The CDR3 DNA follows: TGCGCCAGCAGCTTACTTGGCCCGGGGAATTCACCCCTCCACTTT. It yields the protein CASSLLGPGNSPLHF. The full variable domain, with the rest looked up from reference TRBV5-1 and TRBJ1-6, is KAGVTQTPRYLIKTRGQQVTLSCSPISGHRSVSWYQQTPGQGLQFLFEYFSETQRNKGNFPGRFSGRQFSNSRSEMNVSTLELGDSALYLCASSLLGPGNSPLHFGNGTRLTVT.

The chain has TRBV7-3 and TRBJ2-1; 14 nucleotides line up with TRBD2. Per germline, CDR1 SGHTA and CDR2 FQGTGA. There are 19 residues in the CDR3. V shed 1 base and J 3 bases; nucleotides not matched to a gene: 8. The CDR3 loop is CASSLRGGTSGSLYNEQFF. Written as DNA, the CDR3 is TGTGCCAGCAGCTTAAGGGGGGGGACTAGCGGGAGTCTCTACAATGAGCAGTTCTTC.

This clonotype turned up a few times. The genes are TRBV12-3 or TRBV12-4 and TRBJ2-5; a weak D match, TRBD1 (6 bases). V was shortened by 6 bases and J by 1 base, with 18 bases between the two germline ends. The CDR3 spans 16 residues. The CDR3 DNA sequence: TGTGCCAGCAGCCTCAGGGGACCTAAACTCCAAGAGACCCAGTACTTC. Its translation: CASSLRGPKLQETQYF.

The chain joins TRBV7-9 to TRBJ2-7; 9 bases are a match to TRBD1. The ends lost 5 bases at V and 4 bases at J; junction bases unmatched: 15. The CDR3 sequence is 17 residues long. Germline lookup yields CDR1 SEHNR and CDR2 FQNEAQ (reference sequence). The CDR3 is CASSRAAGQGTKYEQYF. Here the CDR3 DNA reads TGTGCCAGCAGCCGAGCGGCGGGACAGGGTACGAAATACGAGCAGTACTTC.

This chain links TRBV9 with TRBJ2-3; 9 positions agree with TRBD2. This CDR3 comprises 17 residues. Per germline, CDR1 SGDLS and CDR2 YYNGEE. The V gene end was trimmed by 3 bases and the J gene end by 4 bases; junction bases not matched to a gene: 12. The CDR3: CASSARIAGDLPDTQYF. In DNA form, the CDR3 reads TGTGCCAGCAGCGCGCGAATAGCGGGAGACCTCCCAGATACGCAGTATTTT.

This clonotype was seen only a few times. The chain links TRBV5-1 to TRBJ2-1; TRBD2 agrees at 10 bases. This CDR3 region has 14 residues. Germline V gene sequence: CDR1 SGHRS, CDR2 YFSETQ. V was pared by 0 bases and J by 7 bases, with 1 base of the junction left unmatched. Here the CDR3 reads CASSLASGRNEQFF. In DNA form, the CDR3 reads TGCGCCAGCAGCTTGGCTAGCGGGAGAAATGAGCAGTTCTTC.

The chain recombines TRBV2 with TRBJ2-2, with 7 bases lining up with TRBD2. V lost 10 bases, J lost 7 bases, and 12 bases stayed unmatched. The CDR3 runs 14 residues. Per germline, CDR1 SNHLY and CDR2 FYNNEI. The CDR3 sequence is CAIKRGGPIGELFF. CDR3 in DNA: TGTGCCATCAAGAGGGGAGGGCCTATCGGGGAGCTGTTTTTT.

The V and J genes are TRBV5-1 and TRBJ2-6; TRBD1 matches 7 bases. Losses at the gene ends were 4 bases for V and 2 bases for J; bases not matched to a gene: 6. There are 16 residues in the CDR3. Germline CDR1 SGHRS, CDR2 YFSETQ. The CDR3 region is CASSPQGVAGANVLTF. Here the CDR3 DNA reads TGCGCCAGCAGCCCTCAGGGGGTGGCTGGGGCCAACGTCCTGACTTTC.

The chain is built from TRBV4-2 and TRBJ2-5; 14 nucleotides align to TRBD2. Germline-derived CDR1 and CDR2 are LGHNA and YNFKEQ. The CDR3 consists of 17 residues. V lost 4 bases and J lost 1; bases outside the gene matches: 5. For the CDR3, the DNA is TGTGCCAGCAGCCTTTCCGGGACTAGCGGGAGCCAAGAGACCCAGTACTTC. It yields the protein CASSLSGTSGSQETQYF.

This clonotype was seen at least ten times. This chain links TRBV12-3 or TRBV12-4 with TRBJ1-1; weak D call: TRBD1 (6 bases). The CDR3 sequence is 15 residues long. V was pared by 3 bases and J by 5 bases, with 16 bases between. CDR3 region: CASSFKGQGRTEAFF. CDR3 DNA sequence: TGTGCCAGCAGTTTTAAAGGGCAGGGGAGGACTGAAGCTTTCTTT.

V is TRBV7-3 and J is TRBJ2-2; D may match TRBD1 or TRBD2 (5 bases each). The V end was cut by 4 bases, the J end by 7 bases, with 13 bases between. This CDR3 spans 14 amino acids. CDR1 is SGHTA and CDR2 is FQGTGA in the germline V gene. CDR3 DNA sequence: TGTGCCAGCAGCTCCCCCTTTGGGGGCGGGGAGCTGTTTTTT. This translates into CASSSPFGGGELFF.

A few counts support this clonotype. The CDR3 region is CASSLTRGQVKLAGLSYEQYF. As DNA, the CDR3 is TGTGCCAGCAGCCTCACACGGGGACAGGTAAAACTAGCGGGATTGAGCTACGAGCAGTACTTC. The chain is built from TRBV11-1 and TRBJ2-7; 10 bases fit TRBD2. Germline values: CDR1 SGHAT, CDR2 FQDESV (reference sequence). Trimming removed 5 bases from V and 3 bases from J; junction bases left unmatched: 25. CDR3 size: 21 residues.

This clonotype showed up just a few times. CDR3 residues: CASSATILTVINEQYF. CDR3 nucleotides: TGTGCCAGCAGCGCCACGATCCTCACCGTCATAAACGAGCAGTACTTC. The chain has TRBV9 and TRBJ2-7; no definite D call. Germline V gene lookup returns CDR1 SGDLS and CDR2 YYNGEE. The CDR3 has 16 residues. V was clipped by 3 bases and J by 5 bases, with 21 bases between them. Drawing the rest from reference TRBV9 and TRBJ2-7, the complete variable domain is DSGVTQTPKHLITATGQRVTLRCSPRSGDLSVYWYQQSLDQGLQFLIQYYNGEERAKGNILERFSAQQFPDLHSELNLSSLELGDSALYFCASSATILTVINEQYFGPGTRLTVT.

This clonotype was observed at least ten times. The J gene is TRBJ1-2, the V gene TRBV5-5, with D possibly being TRBD1 (5 bases). The V gene's germline CDR1 is SGHKS and CDR2 YYEKEE (reference sequence). V was pared by 4 bases and J by 6 bases, with 13 bases between. CDR3 size: 13 residues. The CDR3: CASSPPTGDGYTF. The CDR3 nucleotides are TGTGCCAGCAGCCCACCAACAGGCGATGGCTACACCTTC.

This clonotype appeared many times. The V gene is TRBV24-1, the J gene TRBJ2-1; TRBD2 matches at 9 bases. V shed 4 bases, J shed 8 bases, and the junction held 8 bases outside the gene matches. The germline gives CDR1 KGHDR, CDR2 SFDVKD. The CDR3 has 15 amino acids. The chain's CDR3 is CATSDAGGPGDEQFF. CDR3 nucleotide sequence: TGTGCCACCAGTGACGCGGGAGGGCCGGGGGATGAGCAGTTCTTC.

This clonotype was picked up one time. The chain carries TRBV4-1 and TRBJ2-1; D may match TRBD1 or TRBD2 (5 bases each). Trimming cost V 1 base and J 6 bases, with 16 bases left between them. Germline assignment: CDR1 MGHRA and CDR2 YSYEKL. The CDR3 is made up of 16 amino acids. The CDR3 loop is CASSQGDQLRSNEQFF. CDR3 nucleotides: TGCGCCAGCAGCCAAGGGGACCAGCTACGGAGCAATGAGCAGTTCTTC.

This chain uses TRBV2 with TRBJ1-4, with a tentative D call TRBD1 (5 bases). The germline gives CDR1 SNHLY, CDR2 FYNNEI. V was cut by 6 bases and J by 8 bases, with 19 bases left in between. The length of the CDR3 is 15 residues. In nucleotides, the CDR3 is TGTGCCAGCAGCCACCCCACAGGCCACCCGGAAAAACTGTTTTTT. It codes for CASSHPTGHPEKLFF.

The rearrangement joins TRBV5-1 to TRBJ2-7; 9 positions agree with TRBD1. Germline loops: CDR1 SGHRS, CDR2 YFSETQ. CDR3 length: 14 residues. Trimming cost V 1 base and J 3 bases; bases outside gene matches: 2. The CDR3 DNA reads TGCGCCAGCAGCTTGTCGGACAGGGGCTACGAGCAGTACTTC. Encoded protein: CASSLSDRGYEQYF.

This clonotype has just a few counts. The chain employs TRBV20-1 and TRBJ2-7; 9 bases agree with TRBD1. The CDR3 covers 12 residues. V shed 5 bases, J shed 7 bases, and the junction held 6 bases outside the gene matches. Germline V gene data show CDR1 as DFQATT and CDR2 as SNEGSKA (reference sequence). In DNA form, the CDR3 reads TGCAGTGCTCGCGGGACAGGGAAGGAGCAGTACTTC. Translation gives CSARGTGKEQYF.

This chain connects TRBV20-1 to TRBJ2-7; 12 bases are shared with TRBD1. J lost 4 bases, V lost 3 bases, and 4 bases had no gene match. There are 14 residues in the CDR3. Germline CDR1 reads DFQATT; CDR2 reads SNEGSKA (reference sequence). As DNA, the CDR3 is TGCAGTGCTAGGTGGGGACAGGGGGCATACGAGCAGTACTTC. Its protein is CSARWGQGAYEQYF.

J is TRBJ1-2 and V is TRBV5-1; the match to TRBD1 covers 9 bases. Trimming removed 4 bases from V and 1 base from J; junction bases left unmatched: 14. The CDR3 is 18 amino acids. The germline gives CDR1 SGHRS, CDR2 YFSETQ. In DNA form, the CDR3 reads TGCGCCAGCAGCAACAACGGACAGGGGTGGCGAATTAACTATGGCTACACCTTC. It yields the protein CASSNNGQGWRINYGYTF. Combining the CDR3 with reference TRBV5-1 and TRBJ1-2 gives the whole variable domain KAGVTQTPRYLIKTRGQQVTLSCSPISGHRSVSWYQQTPGQGLQFLFEYFSETQRNKGNFPGRFSGRQFSNSRSEMNVSTLELGDSALYLCASSNNGQGWRINYGYTFGSGTRLTVV.